These 24 T cell receptor beta chains were sequenced from one sample in a study of tumor-infiltrating lymphocytes in primary liver carcinoma. Total RNA amounting to 450 to 500 ng was the source from which TCR beta cDNA was made with a constant-region primer. Three rounds of nested multiplex PCR with slightly modified ARM-PCR produced TCR beta libraries. TRBV1-TRBV30 forward primers paired with a C-beta reverse primer drove the first two PCR rounds, about 10 cycles each. TCRdb re-analysed the multiplex PCR reads in MiXCR, keeping a single row per CDR3 protein. The sample lists 310,000 or so distinct CDR3 sequences; more than 55% were seen once. Alongside blood RNA obtained from unsorted whole blood, germline DNA was also extracted. The sequenced sample consisted of peripheral blood. The receptors were gathered from a woman aged 25 to 39 with primary liver carcinoma and hepatitis B virus infection.

This clonotype was counted at least ten times. The V and J genes are TRBV5-1 and TRBJ2-1; maybe TRBD2 (5 bases). Germline V gene lookup returns CDR1 SGHRS and CDR2 YFSETQ. V lost 2 bases and J lost 4, with 10 bases in between. This CDR3 is 14 amino acids long. The CDR3 bases are TGCGCCAGCAGCTTAGCGGAGACATACAATGAGCAGTTCTTC. It translates to CASSLAETYNEQFF.

The rearrangement links TRBV7-9 to TRBJ2-5; the D is unclear. Germline lookup yields CDR1 SEHNR and CDR2 FQNEAQ (reference sequence). The CDR3 totals 15 residues. Between the trimmed V and J ends, which lost 5 bases and 7 bases, there was a span of 20 bases. CDR3 region: CASSPTLDPVWTQYF. The CDR3 nucleotides are TGTGCCAGCAGCCCTACCCTTGACCCCGTTTGGACCCAGTACTTC.

This clonotype was recorded a few times. The chain employs TRBV29-1 and TRBJ2-1; 10 bases map to TRBD2. This CDR3 region has 13 residues. J was trimmed by 9 bases and V by 4 bases; bases with no gene match: 6. Germline V CDR1 and CDR2: SQVTM, ANQGSEA. CDR3 bases: TGCAGCGTTGGGAGCGGGAGGGCCGGTGAGCAGTTCTTC. Protein sequence: CSVGSGRAGEQFF.

Concerning this clonotype: At one of its ends the junction is not consistent with the germline gene, which may arise from a read error. The chain carries TRBV12-3 or TRBV12-4 and TRBJ2-7, with D possibly TRBD1 on 6 matching bases. The CDR3 is made up of 15 amino acids. The CDR3 is CVSRKTGEKSYEQCF. The CDR3 bases are TGTGTCAGCAGGAAGACAGGTGAAAAATCCTACGAGCAGTGCTTC.

This clonotype was counted only a few times. The chain has TRBV6-1 and TRBJ1-5; 9 bases are shared with TRBD1. Germline CDR1 reads MNHNS; CDR2 reads SASEGT. This CDR3 is built from 18 residues. J gave up 0 bases and V 4 bases, and 10 bases lay outside the gene matches. The CDR3 protein is CASSGREDRGYSNQPQHF. CDR3 in DNA: TGTGCCAGCAGTGGGAGGGAGGACAGGGGTTATAGCAATCAGCCCCAGCATTTT.

This clonotype was seen only a few times. The J gene is TRBJ1-2, the V gene TRBV30; a weak D match, TRBD1 (5 bases). Trimming removed 5 bases from V and 5 bases from J, with 15 bases in between. Germline V CDR1 and CDR2: GTSNPN, SVGIG (reference sequence). The CDR3 is made up of 13 amino acids. Here the CDR3 reads CAWGRQNLYGYTF. CDR3 bases: TGTGCCTGGGGAAGACAGAATCTTTATGGCTACACCTTC.

Comments on this clonotype: The CDR3 does not end in the conserved phenylalanine or tryptophan, so this is likely a read error. This rearrangement joins TRBV4-1 to TRBJ2-7, with D unclear. CDR1 and CDR2 (germline): MGHRA, YSYEKL. This CDR3 is 13 amino acids long. CDR3 in amino acids: CANSLRMGYEQYS. CDR3 DNA: TGCGCCAACAGCTTAAGAATGGGGTACGAGCAGTACTCC.

On this clonotype itself: One end of the junction is discordant with germline, which a read error may explain. The chain employs TRBV6-6 and TRBJ2-1; tentatively, D is TRBD2 (5 bases). Germline values: CDR1 MNHNY, CDR2 SVGAGI (reference sequence). The CDR3 contains 15 residues. CDR3 residues: CVSSSRGETYNEQFF. CDR3 nucleotide sequence: TGTGTCAGCAGCTCCCGGGGAGAGACCTACAATGAGCAGTTCTTC.

The gene calls are TRBV6-2 or TRBV6-3 and TRBJ2-7; D may be TRBD2 (5 bases). Trimming stripped 5 bases from V and 3 bases from J, with 17 bases between. This CDR3 contains 15 residues. The germline V gene has CDR1 MNHEY and CDR2 SVGEGT. CDR3 amino acids: CASSHIKERDYEQYF. The CDR3 bases are TGTGCCAGCAGTCACATTAAAGAGAGGGACTACGAGCAGTACTTC.

V usage is TRBV12-3 or TRBV12-4 and J usage is TRBJ2-4, with 10 bases fitting TRBD2. This CDR3 has 15 amino acids. V lost 7 bases, J lost 6 bases, and 9 bases stayed unmatched. The CDR3, as DNA: TGTGCCAGCAATCCAACGTGGACTAGCGGAAACATTCAGTACTTC. Translated: CASNPTWTSGNIQYF.

This clonotype was observed a few times. The V call is TRBV7-9, the J call TRBJ2-5, with D maybe TRBD2 (5 bases). Germline V CDR1 and CDR2: SEHNR, FQNEAQ (reference sequence). Trimming shortened V by 4 bases and J by 7 bases, and 16 bases separated the two germline ends. The CDR3 has 14 amino acids. CDR3: CASSSSAGHATQYF. CDR3 coding DNA: TGTGCCAGCAGCTCCTCCGCGGGTCACGCGACCCAGTACTTC.

Comments on this clonotype: This may be a read error, as it is one base from a much larger clone. The limits of the CDR3 on the DNA are not certain, so only TCRdb's listed CDR3 is given. The chain combines TRBV6-2 or TRBV6-3 with TRBJ2-1; TRBD2, the table's D call, lacks a check against the DNA. The CDR3 region is 17 residues in length, termini included. Germline V gene data show CDR1 as MNHEY and CDR2 as SVGEGT. CDR3 region: CASSYSWASGSANERFF.

As for this clonotype: One base away lies a much larger clone, so this may be a sequencing read error. This chain links TRBV29-1 with TRBJ1-1; D may be TRBD1 (5 bases). The CDR3 has 11 residues. The V gene's germline CDR1 is SQVTM and CDR2 ANQGSEA. The CDR3 nucleotides are TGCGGCGGGGGAGGCGGGCGTCAAGCTTTCTTT. Translation: CGGGGGRQAFF.

In the case of this clonotype: A read error may be the cause here, since a much bigger clone is one base away. This sequence joins TRBV6-1 and TRBJ1-5, with a tentative D call TRBD1 (6 bases). This CDR3 contains 15 residues. The V and J ends lost 6 bases and 6 bases respectively, with 18 bases between them. Germline V lookup: CDR1 MNHNS, CDR2 SASEGT. The CDR3 protein is CASSAQGLNTQPQHF. CDR3 DNA: TGTGCCAGCAGCGCACAGGGTCTCAACACTCAGCCCCAGCATTTT.

A word on this clonotype: A much larger clone lies a single base off, so this may be a read error. The rearrangement uses TRBV29-1 and TRBJ2-3; the match to TRBD2 covers 10 bases. The CDR3 consists of 13 residues. The ends lost 7 bases at V and 8 bases at J; junction bases unmatched: 9. CDR1 and CDR2 from the germline V gene are SQVTM and ANQGSEA. DNA for the CDR3: TGCAGCGGCTCCGGGACTAGCGACACTACGCAGTATTTT. It yields the protein CSGSGTSDTTQYF.

This clonotype was picked up one time. This may be a read error, as it is one base from a much larger clone. The chain joins TRBV6-1 to TRBJ2-1; 12 nucleotides match TRBD2. The germline V gene encodes CDR1 MNHNS and CDR2 SASEGT. The CDR3 runs 14 residues. The CDR3 nucleotides read TGTGTCAGCAGTGAGACTAGCGGGGGTAATGAGCAGTTCTTC. Its translation: CVSSETSGGNEQFF.

Concerning this clonotype: The junction and the germline gene differ at one end; a read error may be behind it. The chain recombines TRBV11-1 with TRBJ2-2, with D possibly being TRBD2 (5 bases). The CDR3 length is 15 residues. Looked up from germline, CDR1 is SGHAT and CDR2 is FQDESV (reference sequence). The CDR3, as DNA: TGTGCCAGCAGCTTACAAGGTGGAGTCATCGGGGAGCTGTCTTTT. Translating gives CASSLQGGVIGELSF.

Notes on this clonotype: One end of the junction does not line up with germline, which may come from a read error. The chain has TRBV11-2 and TRBJ2-2, with TRBD1 as a possible D gene (5 bases). Germline loops: CDR1 SGHAT, CDR2 FQNNGV. The CDR3 sequence is 13 residues long. The CDR3 here is CTSRVGAGGELFF. The CDR3 coding sequence is TGTACCAGCAGAGTAGGGGCAGGCGGGGAGCTGTTTTTT.

This clonotype was seen only a few times. The CDR3 reads CASSPGAFTDTQYF. CDR3 DNA sequence: TGTGCCAGCAGCCCCGGAGCCTTCACAGATACGCAGTATTTT. This chain connects TRBV5-6 to TRBJ2-3; D gene uncertain. This CDR3 is built from 14 residues. Trimming took 4 bases from V and 2 from J, leaving 11 bases between them. Looked up from germline, CDR1 is SGHDT and CDR2 is YYEEEE.

Notes on this clonotype: One end of the junction is discordant with germline, which a read error may explain. The rearrangement links TRBV12-3 or TRBV12-4 to TRBJ2-2; maybe TRBD1 (5 bases). The CDR3 sequence is 13 residues long. This CDR3 is CAGSFQGFGELFF. CDR3 nucleotide sequence: TGTGCCGGCAGTTTCCAGGGTTTCGGGGAGCTGTTTTTT.

Concerning this clonotype itself: A much larger clone lies one base from this, so it may be a read error. The chain has TRBV6-5 and TRBJ2-1; no reliable D call. The germline V gene has CDR1 MNHEY and CDR2 SVGAGI. This CDR3 is built from 12 residues. The CDR3 sequence: CASGLASDEQLF. The DNA of the CDR3 is TGTGCCAGCGGTTTGGCGTCTGATGAGCAGCTCTTC.

Details on this clonotype: A clone one base away is much larger, so this may be a read error. V usage is TRBV6-2 or TRBV6-3 and J usage is TRBJ1-1; no definite D call. This CDR3 is built from 12 residues. CDR1 is MNHEY, CDR2 SVGEGT, per germline. Written as DNA, the CDR3 is TGTACCAGCAGTTATAGTAACACTGAAGCTTTCTTT. This encodes CTSSYSNTEAFF.

Notes on this clonotype: A single base separates this from a much larger clone, so it may be a read error. V and J are TRBV4-3 and TRBJ2-6; either TRBD1 or TRBD2 may fit D (5 bases each). Looked up from germline, CDR1 is LGHNA and CDR2 is YSLEER. The CDR3 length is 15 residues. The CDR3 here is CASSPGLAGANVLIF. For the CDR3, the DNA is TGTGCCAGCAGCCCGGGCCTAGCTGGGGCCAACGTCCTGATTTTC.

V and J are TRBV28 and TRBJ1-2; TRBD1 might be the D (5 bases). The germline CDR1 and CDR2 sequences are MDHEN and SYDVKM. V dropped 2 bases and J dropped 2 bases, with 18 bases sitting between them. This CDR3 has 17 amino acids. CDR3 nucleotide sequence: TGTGCCAGCAGTTTAAAGCGGGGGGGGATCCCAAACTATGGCTACACCTTC. Its protein product is CASSLKRGGIPNYGYTF.